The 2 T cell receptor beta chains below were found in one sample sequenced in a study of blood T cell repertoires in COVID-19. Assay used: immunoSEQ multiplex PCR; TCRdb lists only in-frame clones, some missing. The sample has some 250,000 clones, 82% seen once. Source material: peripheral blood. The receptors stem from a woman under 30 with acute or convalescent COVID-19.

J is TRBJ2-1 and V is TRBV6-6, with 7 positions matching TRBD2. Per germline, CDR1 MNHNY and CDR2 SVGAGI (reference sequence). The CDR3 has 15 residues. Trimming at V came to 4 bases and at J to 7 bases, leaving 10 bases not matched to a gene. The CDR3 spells CASSSAASGTNEQFF. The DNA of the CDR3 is TGTGCCAGCAGTTCCGCGGCTAGCGGAACTAATGAGCAGTTCTTC.

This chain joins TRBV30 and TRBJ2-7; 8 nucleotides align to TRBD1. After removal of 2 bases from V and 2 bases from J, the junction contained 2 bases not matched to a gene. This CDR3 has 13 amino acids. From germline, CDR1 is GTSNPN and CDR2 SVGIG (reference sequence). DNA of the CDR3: TGTGCCTGGAGTTCGACAGGGGCCTACGAGCAGTACTTC. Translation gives CAWSSTGAYEQYF.